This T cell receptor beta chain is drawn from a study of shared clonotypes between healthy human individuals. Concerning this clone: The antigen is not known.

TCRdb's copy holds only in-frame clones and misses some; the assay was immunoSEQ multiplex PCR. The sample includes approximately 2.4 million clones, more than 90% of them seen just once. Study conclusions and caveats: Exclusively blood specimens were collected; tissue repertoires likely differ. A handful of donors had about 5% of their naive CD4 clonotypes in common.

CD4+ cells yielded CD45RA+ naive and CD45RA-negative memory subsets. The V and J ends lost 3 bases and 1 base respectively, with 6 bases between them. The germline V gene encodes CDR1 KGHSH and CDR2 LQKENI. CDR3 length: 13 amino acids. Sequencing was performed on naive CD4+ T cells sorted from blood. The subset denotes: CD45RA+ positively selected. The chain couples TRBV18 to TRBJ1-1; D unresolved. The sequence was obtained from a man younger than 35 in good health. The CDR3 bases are TGTGCCAGCTCACCGGAGCAGAACACTGAAGCTTTCTTT. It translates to CASSPEQNTEAFF.